The 29 T cell receptor beta chains presented below share a single source sample, sequenced in a study of PD-L1 blockade in urothelial cancer. Assay used: immunoSEQ multiplex PCR; TCRdb lists only in-frame clones, some missing. The repertoire holds around 56,000 clones, with around 84% as singletons. The starting material was PBMCs, obtained around atezolizumab (anti-PD-L1) treatment. Receptor source: a man aged 45-65 years with urothelial cancer.

CDR3 in DNA: TGTGCCAGCAGCCCACGGTGGACAACGCACGACAATTCACCCCTCCACTTT. This codes for CASSPRWTTHDNSPLHF. The V gene is TRBV5-4, the J gene TRBJ1-6; the D gene is possibly TRBD1 (5 bases). This CDR3 is 17 amino acids long. The V and J ends lost 4 bases and 7 bases respectively, with 21 bases between them. Germline values: CDR1 SGHNT, CDR2 YYREEE (reference sequence).

The rearrangement links TRBV29-1 to TRBJ1-1; 7 bases fit TRBD1. This CDR3 has 11 amino acids. V shed 7 bases, J shed 4 bases, and the junction held 3 bases outside the gene matches. The germline V gene has CDR1 SQVTM and CDR2 ANQGSEA. The CDR3 DNA sequence: TGCAGCGGGGGACAGACCACTGAAGCTTTCTTT. This encodes CSGGQTTEAFF.

This clone turned up a few times. The rearrangement links TRBV7-8 to TRBJ2-7; 13 bases map to TRBD2. The germline gives CDR1 SGHVS, CDR2 FQNEAQ. J gave up 4 bases and V 5 bases, and 17 bases lay outside the gene matches. The CDR3 runs to 19 residues. The CDR3 sequence is CASSPPVVTSGRTLYEQYF. The CDR3 DNA is TGTGCCAGCAGCCCGCCCGTGGTGACTAGCGGGAGGACGTTGTACGAGCAGTACTTC.

A few counts support this clone. The V call is TRBV30, the J call TRBJ2-2; perhaps TRBD1 as D (6 bases). This CDR3 is 14 amino acids long. Germline V CDR1 and CDR2: GTSNPN, SVGIG (reference sequence). V lost 2 bases and J lost 4, with 11 bases in between. The chain's CDR3 is CAWSFRGSTGELFF. Here the CDR3 DNA reads TGTGCCTGGAGTTTCAGGGGATCCACCGGGGAGCTGTTTTTT.

The chain joins TRBV6-1 to TRBJ2-1; 8 bases map to TRBD1. The CDR3 is made up of 14 amino acids. V lost 6 bases, J lost 8 bases, and 9 bases stayed unmatched. Per germline, CDR1 MNHNS and CDR2 SASEGT. DNA of the CDR3: TGTGCCAGCAGGACCAGACAGGGGTCGTATGAGCAGTTCTTC. Translating it yields CASRTRQGSYEQFF.

The chain is built from TRBV7-6 and TRBJ1-5; maybe TRBD1 (5 bases). Germline assignment: CDR1 SGHVS and CDR2 FNYEAQ. The CDR3 contains 17 residues. V lost 4 bases and J 0 bases, leaving 16 bases between the germline ends. CDR3 DNA: TGTGCCAGCAGCTGGGGCGGATTTTATGATAGCAATCAGCCCCAGCATTTT. Translation: CASSWGGFYDSNQPQHF.

This chain uses TRBV7-9 with TRBJ1-5; D may be TRBD1 (6 bases). Per germline, CDR1 SEHNR and CDR2 FQNEAQ (reference sequence). This CDR3 contains 14 residues. V lost 4 bases and J 9 bases, leaving 16 bases between the germline ends. The CDR3 reads CASSSRDTSGPQHF. In DNA form, the CDR3 reads TGTGCCAGCAGCTCCCGGGACACCTCTGGGCCCCAGCATTTT.

V and J are TRBV11-3 and TRBJ1-5, with D possibly TRBD1 on 6 matching bases. CDR3 length equals 16 residues. Trimming removed 1 base from V and 5 bases from J, with 15 bases in between. In germline, CDR1 is SGHNT, CDR2 YENEEA. CDR3 DNA sequence: TGTGCCAGCAGCTTAGGGGTAGGGGGAAAGGATCAGCCCCAGCATTTT. The encoded protein is CASSLGVGGKDQPQHF.

The CDR3 DNA sequence: TGTGCCAGCAGCTTAGTCCACAGGGGTAATTCACCCCTCCACTTT. Protein: CASSLVHRGNSPLHF. The chain carries TRBV7-8 and TRBJ1-6; 7 bases agree with TRBD1. V shed 1 base and J 6 bases; nucleotides not matched to a gene: 3. Per germline, CDR1 SGHVS and CDR2 FQNEAQ. This CDR3 is built from 15 residues.

The V and J genes are TRBV10-3 and TRBJ2-4; 7 bases line up with TRBD1. J lost 2 bases, V lost 5 bases, and 6 bases had no gene match. The CDR3 contains 15 residues. The germline V gene encodes CDR1 ENHRY and CDR2 SYGVKD. This CDR3 reads CAISFGQVSKNIQYF. The CDR3, as DNA: TGTGCCATCAGTTTCGGACAGGTGTCCAAAAACATTCAGTACTTC.

This clone was recorded once. The chain links TRBV6-1 to TRBJ2-1, with TRBD1 matching 8 bases. The CDR3 is 16 residues long. Germline V gene lookup returns CDR1 MNHNS and CDR2 SASEGT. Germline trimming cut 6 bases from V and 2 bases from J; bases unmatched to any gene: 9. The DNA for the CDR3 is TGTGCCAGCAGGGAACTTCCAGGGGGCCCCTACAATGAGCAGTTCTTC. Its protein is CASRELPGGPYNEQFF.

The chain couples TRBV7-9 to TRBJ2-4; 14 bases agree with TRBD2. The CDR3 contains 19 residues. Germline lookup yields CDR1 SEHNR and CDR2 FQNEAQ (reference sequence). After removal of 1 base from V and 1 base from J, the junction contained 6 bases not matched to a gene. CDR3 amino acids: CASSLGLAGGLRAKNIQYF. The CDR3 region has the DNA TGTGCCAGCAGCTTAGGACTAGCGGGAGGGCTTCGGGCCAAAAACATTCAGTACTTC.

This chain joins TRBV9 and TRBJ1-2; the D gene is possibly TRBD1 (6 bases). CDR3 length: 15 residues. Germline-derived CDR1 and CDR2 are SGDLS and YYNGEE. The V end was cut by 1 base, the J end by 4 bases, with 14 bases between. CDR3 DNA sequence: TGTGCCAGCAGCGTAACGGCAGGGGCCTTCTATGGCTACACCTTC. It translates to CASSVTAGAFYGYTF.

The chain employs TRBV7-3 and TRBJ2-1; 12 bases are shared with TRBD2. This CDR3 is 15 amino acids long. CDR1 and CDR2 (germline): SGHTA, FQGTGA. After removal of 5 bases from V and 6 bases from J, the junction contained 5 bases not matched to a gene. CDR3 in amino acids: CASSIGLAGPNEQFF. The CDR3 DNA sequence: TGTGCCAGCAGCATCGGACTAGCGGGACCCAATGAGCAGTTCTTC.

The V and J genes are TRBV30 and TRBJ2-2; D might be TRBD2 (5 bases). CDR1 is GTSNPN and CDR2 is SVGIG in the germline V gene (reference sequence). Between the trimmed V and J ends, which lost 4 bases and 1 base, there was a span of 13 bases. The CDR3 covers 15 residues. This chain's CDR3 is CAWIRYRGNTGELFF. Here the CDR3 DNA reads TGTGCCTGGATTAGATATCGGGGGAACACCGGGGAGCTGTTTTTT.

The rearrangement uses TRBV28 and TRBJ2-2; TRBD1 matches at 9 bases. The ends lost 6 bases at V and 6 bases at J; junction bases unmatched: 8. Per germline, CDR1 MDHEN and CDR2 SYDVKM. The CDR3 is 15 amino acids. CDR3 amino acids: CASRRTGAVAGELFF. The CDR3 DNA follows: TGTGCCAGCAGACGGACAGGGGCGGTCGCCGGGGAGCTGTTTTTT.

This clone was seen only once. The V gene is TRBV28, the J gene TRBJ1-1; no reliable D call. The germline CDR1 and CDR2 sequences are MDHEN and SYDVKM. This CDR3 has 13 residues. The V gene lost 10 bases and the J gene lost 4 bases, with 16 bases spanning the gap. CDR3 sequence (DNA): TGTGCCACCCTCCGGGTGTCGGGCACTGAAGCTTTCTTT. Encoded protein: CATLRVSGTEAFF.

The V and J genes are TRBV18 and TRBJ2-4; 9 nucleotides align to TRBD2. Trimming cost V 0 bases and J 13 bases; bases outside gene matches: 1. From germline, CDR1 is KGHSH and CDR2 LQKENI. The CDR3 consists of 12 residues. The CDR3 DNA follows: TGTGCCAGCTCACCACCAGCGGGGGGCCAGTACTTC. This sequence encodes CASSPPAGGQYF.

The V call is TRBV11-2, the J call TRBJ2-7, with TRBD2 matching 9 bases. Germline loops: CDR1 SGHAT, CDR2 FQNNGV. Germline trimming cut 5 bases from V and 5 bases from J; bases unmatched to any gene: 10. This CDR3 comprises 15 residues. CDR3 nucleotide sequence: TGTGCCAGCAGCGCCCGGGTTAGCGGGAGAAACGAGCAGTACTTC. Its protein product is CASSARVSGRNEQYF.

J is TRBJ1-5 and V is TRBV30, with no clear D. The CDR3 totals 14 residues. Trimming stripped 0 bases from V and 1 base from J, with 7 bases between. Germline assignment: CDR1 GTSNPN and CDR2 SVGIG (reference sequence). The CDR3 bases are TGTGCCTGGAGTGTACAATCGAGCAATCAGCCCCAGCATTTT. This codes for CAWSVQSSNQPQHF.

In DNA form, the CDR3 reads TGTGCCAGCAGTTTACTAGCGGGAGAGTACAATGAGCAGTTCTTC. Translating it yields CASSLLAGEYNEQFF. The chain recombines TRBV6-1 with TRBJ2-1, with 11 bases lining up with TRBD2. The V segment lost 5 bases and the J segment 4 bases; nucleotides outside the gene matches: 4. Germline lookup yields CDR1 MNHNS and CDR2 SASEGT. This CDR3 contains 15 residues.

This chain uses TRBV6-7 with TRBJ1-5; no definite D call. TRBV6-7 is sorted into the ORF group, with uncertain function. The V and J ends lost 0 bases and 0 bases respectively, with 9 bases between them. CDR3 size: 16 residues. The CDR3 DNA reads as TGTGCCAGCAGTTACTCATCTGACAATAGCAATCAGCCCCAGCATTTT. Translated, it gives CASSYSSDNSNQPQHF.

In nucleotides, the CDR3 is TGTGCCAGTAGTGTACAGGGCAGTCAGCCCCAGCATTTT. Translated: CASSVQGSQPQHF. The chain joins TRBV19 to TRBJ1-5; D might be TRBD1 (6 bases). V lost 5 bases to trimming and J lost 6 bases, with 11 bases between them. This CDR3 has 13 residues. The germline V gene encodes CDR1 LNHDA and CDR2 SQIVND (reference sequence).

The V and J genes are TRBV18 and TRBJ2-2, with TRBD1 matching 8 bases. V gave up 5 bases and J gave up 1 base; unmatched junction bases: 9. The V gene's germline CDR1 is KGHSH and CDR2 LQKENI. The CDR3 extends over 17 amino acids. The CDR3 region is CASSNDRGLVNTGELFF. The DNA of the CDR3 is TGTGCCAGCTCAAACGACAGGGGCCTAGTGAACACCGGGGAGCTGTTTTTT.

V and J are TRBV6-1 and TRBJ2-7, with TRBD1 identical over 8 bases. The trim removed 6 bases at V and 3 bases at J, leaving 10 bases unmatched. Germline V gene data show CDR1 as MNHNS and CDR2 as SASEGT. This CDR3 comprises 15 residues. The CDR3, as DNA: TGTGCCAGCAGCGGAGGACGGGACAGGCGCTACGAGCAGTACTTC. Protein sequence: CASSGGRDRRYEQYF.

This clone has just a few counts. V usage is TRBV19 and J usage is TRBJ1-5, with TRBD1 as a possible D gene (5 bases). The CDR3 contains 15 residues. Germline assignment: CDR1 LNHDA and CDR2 SQIVND (reference sequence). V lost 3 bases and J lost 2, with 11 bases in between. CDR3 region: CASSMSRVGNQPQHF. The DNA for the CDR3 is TGTGCCAGTAGTATGAGCAGGGTGGGCAATCAGCCCCAGCATTTT.

The genes are TRBV11-3 and TRBJ2-1; a weak D match, TRBD2 (6 bases). The CDR3 has 14 residues. V dropped 5 bases and J dropped 2 bases, with 10 bases sitting between them. Germline-derived CDR1 and CDR2 are SGHNT and YENEEA. CDR3 amino acids: CASSTRTTYNEQFF. In DNA, the CDR3 is TGTGCCAGCAGCACGCGGACTACCTACAATGAGCAGTTCTTC.

This clone appeared a single time. The V gene is TRBV30, the J gene TRBJ2-2; possible D gene TRBD1, 5 bases. The CDR3 spans 13 residues. Trimming removed 3 bases at V and 5 bases at J, with 10 bases between. In germline, CDR1 is GTSNPN, CDR2 SVGIG (reference sequence). CDR3 in DNA: TGTGCCTGGAGGTGGAAGGGGACCGGGGAGCTGTTTTTT. This codes for CAWRWKGTGELFF.

The chain joins TRBV18 to TRBJ2-1; the D is unclear. The CDR3 is made up of 12 amino acids. The germline CDR1 and CDR2 sequences are KGHSH and LQKENI. Trimming shortened V by 6 bases and J by 7 bases, and 10 bases separated the two germline ends. Here the CDR3 DNA reads TGTGCCAGCTCGCCCCTCGAGAATGAGCAGTTCTTC. This gives the protein CASSPLENEQFF.